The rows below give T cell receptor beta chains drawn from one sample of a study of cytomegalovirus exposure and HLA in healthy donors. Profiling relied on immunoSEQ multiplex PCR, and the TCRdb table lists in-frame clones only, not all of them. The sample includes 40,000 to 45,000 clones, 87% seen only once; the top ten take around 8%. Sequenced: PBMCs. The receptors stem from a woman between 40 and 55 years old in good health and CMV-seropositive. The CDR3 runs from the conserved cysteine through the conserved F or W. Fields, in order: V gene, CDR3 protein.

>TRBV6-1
CASTNIQYTSGYTF
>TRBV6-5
CASSAYPDSSYEQYF
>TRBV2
CASKREAGELFF
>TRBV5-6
CASSGGGAPLHF
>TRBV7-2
CASSLEVTSGNEQFF
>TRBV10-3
CAIKRTDNTGELFF
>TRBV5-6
CASSLNVGLRGGYTF
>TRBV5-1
CASSLGEIAGNTIYF
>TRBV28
CASSPFQAPNTGELFF
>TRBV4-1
CASSHTTTRRGTEAFF
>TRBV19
CASSIETGRVAFF
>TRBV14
CASSPSSGYEQYF
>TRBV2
CASSIDGRNTEAFF
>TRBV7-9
CASSSGGGQYF
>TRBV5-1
CASSLETSGSSQYF
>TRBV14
CASSRVGGASDTQYF
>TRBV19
CASKREGRGDEQFF
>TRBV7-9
CASSPFLGGDYGYTF
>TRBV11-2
CASSLDRGGTEAFF
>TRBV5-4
CASSGQGRHEQYF
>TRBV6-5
CASRETGAPQETQYF
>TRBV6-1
CASIGQLASGYTF
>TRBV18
CASSPVVEGGYGYTF
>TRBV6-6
CASRDFAGDNYGYTF
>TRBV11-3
CASSLGGSNNEQFF
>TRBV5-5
CASSWTEDTEAFF
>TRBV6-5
CASTWAGGSTDTQYF
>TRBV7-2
CASTGSLSEQFF
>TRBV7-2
CASSLIAGGPTGELFF
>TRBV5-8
CASSSSRWREAREQYF
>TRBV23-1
CASSQDWGRYSNQPQHF
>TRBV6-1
CASSDQGIFYEQYF
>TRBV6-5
CASRTQGQIEKLFF
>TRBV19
CASSIGQMANYGYTF
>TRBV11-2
CASRATGGANVLTF
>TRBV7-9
CSSSFSPDTQYF
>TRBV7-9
CASSSGLLKNEQFF
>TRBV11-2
CASSGQGTGGYTF
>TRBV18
CASSPRGSEQYF
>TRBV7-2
CASSLSVLPSEQYF
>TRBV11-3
CASSLDGQNTEAFF
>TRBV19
CASSDRTRLSSYNEQFF
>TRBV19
CASSKGADRNEQYF
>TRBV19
CASTGAGAMREQYF
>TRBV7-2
CASSLGAGDVLFF
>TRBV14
CASSQVTGTHEQYF
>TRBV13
CASSYRTENTEAFF
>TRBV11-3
CASSLGDFRSDTQYF
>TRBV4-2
CASSQDSERERDTQYF
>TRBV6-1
CASSSAYGVDSPLHF
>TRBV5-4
CASSLDLAGRETQYF
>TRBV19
CASSPDRVDYGYTF
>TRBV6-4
CASSDIWGTGLIEQFF
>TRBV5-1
CASSLRDRVGEQYF
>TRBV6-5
CASSSPGQEQFF